The present TCR beta chain was sequenced within a study of blood T cell repertoires in COVID-19. Study summary: From T cells, B-cell-depleted T cells, or PBMCs came the material, which was cDNA or gDNA.

As handled by the study authors: Using reference gene primer amplification, nucleated cell counts were estimated. This table comes from immunoSEQ multiplex PCR, and its TCRdb copy is limited to in-frame clones, with some not included. V and J calls and clone size are given by that table; D and trimming were obtained from the DNA. The sample records a few hundred thousand clones, roughly four fifths being singletons. Participants reported their clinical history, and cohort assignment relied on those reports. Two negative PCRs, clearance, or symptom resolution had been documented for recovered Cohort 3 donors. The CDR3 has 16 amino acids. Germline lookup yields CDR1 LGHNA and CDR2 YNFKEQ. V was pared by 0 bases and J by 1 base, with 13 bases between.

The sequence was obtained from a woman aged 45-60 years who had recovered from COVID-19. The chain couples TRBV4-2 to TRBJ2-7; D perhaps matches TRBD2 (5 bases). Sample: PBMCs or T cells enriched from blood (not recorded which). This CDR3 is CASSQDSGIRSYEQYF. CDR3 nucleotides: TGTGCCAGCAGCCAAGATTCGGGAATCCGATCCTACGAGCAGTACTTC.